Detailed here is one T cell receptor (beta chain). Its antigen is not yet known. Qualities for individual bases were not recorded, and no much larger clone is one base off. The record originates from a study of cytomegalovirus exposure and HLA in healthy donors (dated by TCRdb to the late 2010s). Some background on the complete study: In an earlier analysis of 587 of the donors, approximately 260 Gb of sequence data and 117 million unique TCR beta sequences from roughly 200 million T cells were reported. Typing coverage differed by locus: A, B, C, DRB1 and DQB1 were typed in about 629-640 donors, DQA1 in 500 to 550, DPA1 in roughly 590, and DPB1 in 450 to 480. On average, 235,054 unique TCR beta nucleotide sequences were sequenced per donor among 398 genotyped donors of the cohort, with roughly 18% of those sequences being non-productive. Donor age, sex, ethnicity and CMV serostatus were compiled together with the repertoire data. Because of strong linkage in the cohort, five DR-DQ haplotypes were treated as single units for association and clustering. The aim of the study was to test whether cataloging public T cell receptors could identify signatures of past pathogen exposure. In the later analysis, no new phenotypic data were used to find candidate immune exposures; instead, reliance was placed on TCR beta sequences and their occurrence across donors. The study combined high-throughput TCR immunosequencing, statistical association of individual TCRs with disease status, and machine learning to predict cytomegalovirus infection status. Every discovery cohort repertoire had been produced on one sequencing platform. An early release that covered fewer than 750 HLA-typed donors contained 250 to 350 gigabases of sequencing data and about 93 million unique TCR sequences. The study used immunosequencing to profile the T cell repertoires of approximately 690 subjects and linked those repertoires to cytomegalovirus serostatus. Along with the roughly 710-subject first cohort, a separate validation cohort of roughly 110 different subjects was used. Of the roughly 400 genotyped donors, around 81% fell in the genetic ancestry cluster associated with self-reported Caucasian donors. HLA typing included class I and class II loci at four-digit resolution. A later genetic analysis took genome-wide SNP genotypes for about 55% of the roughly 700 donors and used that subset as a discovery cohort. In an earlier analysis of roughly 580 of the donors, high-throughput TCR beta sequencing was used to judge whether each TCR beta V gene segment behaved as functional or pseudogenic. A later analysis re-examined previously published TCR beta repertoires from about 670 donors and added high-resolution HLA genotyping to investigate patterns of TCR occurrence.

V and J are truncated by 0 bases and 0 bases respectively, leaving an intervening sequence of 7 bases. The germline V gene specifies SGHRS as CDR1 and YFSETQ as CDR2. The CDR3, from cysteine to phenylalanine, totals 16 residues. Only the CDR3 DNA stays, 48 bases, in frame from base 1. Overall study results and their limits: Some IMGT-functional V segments, including TRBV6-2 and TRBV6-3, could not be distinguished by the 87-base-pair reads and were therefore excluded. A group of highly shared sequence variants was considered likely to be a technical artifact of the sequencing pipeline. In a later analysis, HLA-associated TCR beta chains were found to be more clonally expanded and to have lower generation probabilities than equally common non-associated chains. In the study, about 150 TCR beta chains were listed as associated with cytomegalovirus. Strong co-occurrence of HLA alleles, especially DR and DQ, made assigning TCR associations to individual alleles difficult. In vitro tests confirmed that a few of the cytomegalovirus-associated TCR beta chains recognize cytomegalovirus antigens. Several of the top co-occurrence clusters appeared to be linked to parvovirus B19, influenza, CMV and Epstein-Barr virus, according to a later analysis. In a later analysis, the rate of TCR association differed among HLA loci, with DRB1 alleles having the most associated TCRs and HLA-C alleles having the fewest. An association between a missense DCLRE1C variant and V-gene and J-gene trimming of TCR beta chains was found in a later genetic analysis and replicated in an independent cohort. Across donors, most TCR sequences were observed very rarely, whereas some public TCRs were present in many individuals. Presence/absence analyses assumed roughly uniform sequencing depth across donors, an assumption that may not hold. The earlier analysis of some 560 of the donors excluded over 15 rarely observed V segments, including chromosome 9 orphons, because counts were too low. The cohort was sequenced for TCR beta chains only, and without alpha or paired-chain data the features that could be detected were limited. Compared with the roughly 700-donor mean, donors in an Asian-associated ancestry cluster had fewer N-insertions in productive TCRs, according to a later genetic analysis. For the cohort, immune exposure information was limited to CMV serostatus. At a false discovery rate of 0.05, a later analysis linked some 18,000 TCR beta sequences to specific HLA alleles. A later analysis found that most CMV-associated TCR beta chains appeared HLA-restricted, with HLA associations seemingly driven largely by CMV exposure. The classifier was reported to diagnose cytomegalovirus status with high specificity and sensitivity in both the original cohort and the validation cohort. An earlier analysis of some 590 of the donors showed that most TCR beta V segments appeared in productive rearrangements either about 87% or about 30% of the time, which broadly matched IMGT annotations. A further reported finding was that TCR beta sequences accurately predicted the HLA-A and HLA-B alleles for most subjects in the first cohort. HLA typing was unavailable for some donors at each locus, so association tests used only the typed subset. The authors suggested that the approach could potentially be generalized to other disease states and immunological phenotypes. Correlated functional status among segregating V segments might reflect linkage disequilibrium, but an unknown experimental factor could not be ruled out.

In total, roughly 670 healthy bone marrow donors made up the cohort. At the time of sampling, every cohort member was nominally healthy, though immune exposures that went unrecorded were likely present. The donor tested CMV seronegative and was one of the 352 seronegative cohort members. A peripheral blood sample was collected from each donor, and TCR beta sequencing was performed on peripheral blood mononuclear cells. Genomic DNA extraction from the blood cell samples was performed with the Qiagen DNeasy Blood Extraction Kit. Preparation of the library involved the immunoSEQ multiplex PCR assay. For the multiplex PCR, a mixture combining 60 forward primers for TCR Vbeta segments and 13 reverse primers for TCR Jbeta segments was used. The CDR3 region of rearranged TCR beta genes was amplified from genomic DNA by a multiplex PCR assay. Amplified TCR beta libraries were sequenced as 87-base-pair reads on the Illumina HiSeq System. Processing in the source paper ran as follows. A later analysis counted some 74 million unique TCR beta chains across the 650 to 800 repertoires, and roughly 10 million of these chains were shared by at least two donors. To remove PCR and sequencing errors, raw reads were error-corrected and collapsed into unique sequences using a nearest-neighbor algorithm that merged closely related sequences. Alignment of CDR3 sequences to IMGT reference sequences was used to assign V, D and J gene segments. For a sequence to be retained, a match of at least six nucleotides to both a V gene segment and a J gene segment was required. Rearrangements were called productive when the CDR3 lacked stop codons and stayed in frame with V and J; all others were non-productive. Following IMGT convention, CDR3 was defined as the stretch from the second conserved V-encoded cysteine up to the conserved J-encoded phenylalanine. Sequences without an unambiguous match to a single V gene segment were excluded from the earlier analysis of several hundred of the donors. In an earlier analysis of approximately 500 of the donors, a V segment was called functional when productive rearrangements were above 56.7%, and segregating when the standard deviation between donors exceeded 5%. A statistical classification framework was built to diagnose cytomegalovirus status from the catalog of TCR beta chain sequences. In a later analysis, TCR nucleotide sequences were compared against IMGT/GENE-DB human TR gene sequences so that V and J genes could be assigned. A later analysis assigned CDR3 sequences and most-parsimonious VDJ recombination scenarios with the TCRdist pipeline. A later analysis defined each TCR beta chain by its CDR3 amino acid sequence plus V-gene family, and excluded reads lacking a unique V-gene family. To address suspected cross-contamination and a sequencing artifact, a later analysis removed approximately 590 highly shared, low-generation-probability nucleotide sequences. In a later analysis, a clonal expansion index for each public chain was calculated from normalized within-repertoire ranks of inferred template counts. In a later analysis, generation probabilities were computed using a VDJ recombination model fitted to out-of-frame rearrangements, and the results were checked against IGoR. In a later analysis, hypergeometric tests were used to score TCR-TCR, TCR-HLA and TCR-CMV co-occurrence, with a repertoire-size bias correction applied to TCR pairs. In a later analysis, false discovery rates were estimated by permuting HLA or CMV assignments 20 times. In a later analysis, co-occurring TCRs were grouped using DBSCAN, with TCRdist sequence similarity added in when clustering inside HLA-allele-positive subsets. Repertoires with fewer than 30,000 or more than 120,000 public chains were left out of co-occurrence clustering, as were about five repertoires with anomalous nucleotide sharing. TCRdb retrieved this table from immuneACCESS and kept in-frame rearrangements only. Not all clones are present; in checked studies, unresolved V genes account for under half, and no reason is known for the remainder. V, J and clone size reflect that table, while D and trimming were determined from the DNA. The sample records about 77,000 clones, approximately 80% of which are singletons. The top ten clones comprise approximately 3.7% of the sample.

The receptor comes from a man aged 35-49 years in good health and CMV-seronegative. The chain joins TRBV5-1 to TRBJ1-6, with no confidently assigned D gene. Sequenced input: PBMCs. The CDR3 here reads CASSLGATSYNSPLHF. DNA sequence: TGCGCCAGCAGCTTGGGAGCGACCTCCTATAATTCACCCCTCCACTTT. The full variable domain, completed from the reference TRBV5-1 and TRBJ1-6 proteins outside the CDR3, reads KAGVTQTPRYLIKTRGQQVTLSCSPISGHRSVSWYQQTPGQGLQFLFEYFSETQRNKGNFPGRFSGRQFSNSRSEMNVSTLELGDSALYLCASSLGATSYNSPLHFGNGTRLTVT.